Below are 13 T cell receptor beta chains sequenced from a single sample in a study of blood T cell repertoires in COVID-19. Repertoires were generated with immunoSEQ multiplex PCR, while TCRdb's copy carries only in-frame clones and drops some. The data show 150,000 to 200,000 clones, with about 90% seen just once and approximately 0.62% held by the top ten. Source material: peripheral blood. The receptor set was obtained from a middle-aged man with acute or convalescent COVID-19.

The V and J genes are TRBV28 and TRBJ2-2, with D perhaps TRBD2 (6 bases). CDR1 and CDR2 (germline): MDHEN, SYDVKM. Trimming left V 2 bases short and J 6 bases short, with 10 bases between. This CDR3 comprises 14 residues. CDR3 sequence: CASSLGGISGELFF. In nucleotides, the CDR3 is TGTGCCAGCAGTTTAGGGGGGATTTCCGGGGAGCTGTTTTTT.

The chain has TRBV11-2 and TRBJ2-2; D may be TRBD1 (6 bases). V shed 3 bases and J shed 6 bases, with 17 bases lying between them. CDR1 and CDR2 from the germline V gene are SGHAT and FQNNGV. CDR3 length: 16 residues. CDR3 bases: TGTGCCAGCAGCTTGATGTGGACAGTTGAAGCCGGGGAGCTGTTTTTT. Amino acids: CASSLMWTVEAGELFF.

The V and J genes are TRBV29-1 and TRBJ1-2, with TRBD1 as a possible D gene (6 bases). The CDR3 consists of 15 residues. Germline V gives CDR1 SQVTM, CDR2 ANQGSEA. Trimming cost V 4 bases and J 0 bases, with 15 bases left between them. CDR3: CSVGSRDTANYGYTF. In nucleotides, the CDR3 is TGCAGCGTTGGGTCGAGGGACACCGCTAACTATGGCTACACCTTC.

This clone has only a few counts. The CDR3 sequence: CASSWDREGYGYTF. Written as DNA, the CDR3 is TGTGCCAGCAGCTGGGACAGGGAAGGCTATGGCTACACCTTC. The chain couples TRBV5-4 to TRBJ1-2; 9 positions match TRBD1. Per the germline V gene, CDR1 is SGHNT and CDR2 is YYREEE (reference sequence). The CDR3 is 14 residues long. With V trimmed by 3 bases and J by 4 bases, 4 bases remained unmatched.

The chain links TRBV19 to TRBJ2-5; possible D gene TRBD2, 5 bases. The V and J ends lost 8 bases and 2 bases respectively, with 21 bases between them. The CDR3 covers 16 residues. Germline CDR1 LNHDA, CDR2 SQIVND (reference sequence). CDR3 loop: CASRGLTRMGQETQYF. The CDR3 bases are TGTGCCAGTCGAGGACTCACTAGGATGGGGCAAGAGACCCAGTACTTC.

This chain uses TRBV6-2 or TRBV6-3 with TRBJ2-1; D perhaps matches TRBD2 (7 bases). Germline V lookup: CDR1 MNHEY, CDR2 SVGEGT. There are 16 residues in the CDR3. Trimming took off 0 bases at V and 7 bases at J, with 16 bases between the two ends. CDR3 sequence: CASSYSHRGAGNEQFF. In nucleotides, the CDR3 is TGTGCCAGCAGTTACTCCCATCGGGGGGCCGGGAATGAGCAGTTCTTC.

The chain is built from TRBV7-7 and TRBJ2-2; 8 bases fit TRBD1. V lost 5 bases, J lost 4 bases, and 12 bases stayed unmatched. In germline, CDR1 is SSHAT, CDR2 FNYEAQ (reference sequence). CDR3 length: 17 amino acids. The DNA for the CDR3 is TGTGCCAGCAGCCAAGATCCCGGGACAGGAGGCACCGGGGAGCTGTTTTTT. Residues: CASSQDPGTGGTGELFF.

The chain is built from TRBV6-1 and TRBJ2-3; 11 bases fit TRBD2. Germline assignment: CDR1 MNHNS and CDR2 SASEGT. The length of the CDR3 is 16 residues. Germline trimming cut 1 base from V and 3 bases from J; bases unmatched to any gene: 3. The CDR3 nucleotides read TGTGCCAGCAGTGAAGGTAGCGGGGGGGCAACAGATACGCAGTATTTT. Amino acids: CASSEGSGGATDTQYF.

The J gene is TRBJ2-1, the V gene TRBV29-1, with D possibly TRBD2 on 6 matching bases. This CDR3 is built from 15 residues. V lost 3 bases, J lost 0 bases, and 12 bases lay in between. Per the germline V gene, CDR1 is SQVTM and CDR2 is ANQGSEA. In nucleotides, the CDR3 is TGCAGCGTTGATAGCGGAGACAGCTCCTACAATGAGCAGTTCTTC. Its protein product is CSVDSGDSSYNEQFF.

The rearrangement links TRBV9 to TRBJ2-3; 10 bases line up with TRBD2. V lost 4 bases to trimming and J lost 4 bases; unmatched junction nucleotides: 3. From germline, CDR1 is SGDLS and CDR2 YYNGEE. The CDR3 is made up of 14 amino acids. CDR3 region: CASSSSGGADTQYF. In nucleotides, the CDR3 is TGTGCCAGCAGCTCGAGCGGGGGGGCAGATACGCAGTATTTT.

The chain employs TRBV27 and TRBJ2-2; TRBD1 matches 7 bases. CDR1 is MNHEY, CDR2 SMNVEV, per germline (reference sequence). V shed 6 bases and J 6 bases; nucleotides not matched to a gene: 10. The CDR3 contains 15 residues. CDR3 in DNA: TGTGCCAGCAGCCTTCCAGGGGGTCCCCCCGGGGAGCTGTTTTTT. Translating gives CASSLPGGPPGELFF.

The rearrangement links TRBV4-1 to TRBJ1-3, with 10 bases identical to TRBD1. The length of the CDR3 is 17 residues. V dropped 1 base and J dropped 1; count of bases not matched to a gene: 4. Germline V lookup: CDR1 MGHRA, CDR2 YSYEKL. CDR3 coding DNA: TGCGCCAGCAGCCAAGTATGGGACAGGGGTTCTGGAAACACCATATATTTT. Translating gives CASSQVWDRGSGNTIYF.

This chain joins TRBV3-1 (or the pseudogene TRBV3-2) and TRBJ1-3; possibly TRBD1 for D (6 bases). The CDR3 contains 14 residues. The germline gives CDR1 LGHDT, CDR2 YNNKEL (reference sequence). Trimming left V 2 bases short and J 2 bases short, with 7 bases between. Here the CDR3 reads CASSQKGAGNTIYF. For the CDR3, the DNA is TGTGCCAGCAGCCAAAAGGGGGCTGGAAACACCATATATTTT.